Sequencing of this T cell receptor (beta chain) was carried out in a study of blood T cell repertoires in COVID-19. The overall study: The study drew acute and convalescent COVID-19 samples from the United States, Italy and Spain. T cells, B-cell-depleted T cells, or PBMCs supplied cDNA or gDNA.

The V segment lost 6 bases and the J segment 0 bases; nucleotides outside the gene matches: 6. The CDR3 has 15 amino acids. Germline V gene lookup returns CDR1 SNHLY and CDR2 FYNNEI. Some clones are missing from TCRdb's copy, which holds only in-frame ones; the method was immunoSEQ multiplex PCR. The repertoire has about 140,000 clones, around nine tenths of them found once; the top ten carry 1.7%. The sequencing input was peripheral blood. This receptor was taken from a woman aged 45-60 years with acute or convalescent COVID-19. This chain joins TRBV2 and TRBJ2-3; 7 bases are a match to TRBD2. As DNA, the CDR3 is TGTGCCAGCAGGGCCGCGACTAGCAGCACAGATACGCAGTATTTT. This gives the protein CASRAATSSTDTQYF.